Described below is a single TCR beta chain sequence and its context. Generation of TCR cDNA used 5'RACE template switching (which added a universal primer site and UMIs). TCRdb reprocessed the 5' RACE reads with MiXCR, giving one entry per CDR3 protein. The repertoire holds 250,000 to 400,000 distinct CDR3 sequences, roughly 3.9% seen once, with 20% to 25% in the top ten. These data come from a study of T cells after yellow fever vaccination. This CDR3 comprises 14 residues. Germline CDR1 SNHLY, CDR2 FYNNEI. V was pared by 3 bases and J by 4 bases, with 11 bases between. The TCR comes from a man between 18 and 35 years old who received the YFV17D yellow fever vaccine. The gene calls are TRBV2 and TRBJ2-3; the D gene is possibly TRBD1 (5 bases). Sequences were derived from PBMCs, sampled 5 days after the yellow fever booster vaccination. CDR3 sequence (DNA): TGTGCCAGCAGTGATGGTAGGGGTTCAGATACGCAGTATTTT. It specifies CASSDGRGSDTQYF.